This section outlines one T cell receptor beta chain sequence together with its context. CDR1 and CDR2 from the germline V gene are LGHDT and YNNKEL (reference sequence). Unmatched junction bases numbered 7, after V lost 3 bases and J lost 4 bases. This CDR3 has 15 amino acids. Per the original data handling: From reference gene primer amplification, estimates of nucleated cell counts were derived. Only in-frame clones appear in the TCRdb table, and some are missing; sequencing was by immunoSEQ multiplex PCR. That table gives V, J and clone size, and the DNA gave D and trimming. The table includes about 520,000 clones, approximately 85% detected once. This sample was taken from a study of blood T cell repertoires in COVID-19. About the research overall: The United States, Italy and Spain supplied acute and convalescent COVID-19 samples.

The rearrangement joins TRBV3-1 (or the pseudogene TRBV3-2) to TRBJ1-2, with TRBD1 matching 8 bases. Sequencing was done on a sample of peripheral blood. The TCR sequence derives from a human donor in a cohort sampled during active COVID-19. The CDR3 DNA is TGTGCCAGCAGCCACCGGACAGGGCCTTCCTATGGCTACACCTTC. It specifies CASSHRTGPSYGYTF.